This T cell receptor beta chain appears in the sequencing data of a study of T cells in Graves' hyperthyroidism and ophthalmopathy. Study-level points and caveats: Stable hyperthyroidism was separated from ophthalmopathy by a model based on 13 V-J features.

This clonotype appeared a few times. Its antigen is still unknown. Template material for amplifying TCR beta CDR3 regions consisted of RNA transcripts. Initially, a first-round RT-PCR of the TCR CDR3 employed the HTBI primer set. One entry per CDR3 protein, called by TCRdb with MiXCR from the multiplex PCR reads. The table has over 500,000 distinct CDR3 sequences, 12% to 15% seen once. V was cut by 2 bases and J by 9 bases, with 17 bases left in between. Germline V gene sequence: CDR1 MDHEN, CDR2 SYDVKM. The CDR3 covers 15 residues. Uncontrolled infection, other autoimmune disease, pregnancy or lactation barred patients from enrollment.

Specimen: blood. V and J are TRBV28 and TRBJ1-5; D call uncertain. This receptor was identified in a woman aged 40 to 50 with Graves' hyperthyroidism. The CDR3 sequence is CASSLKSGAGRPQHF. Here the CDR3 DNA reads TGTGCCAGCAGTTTAAAGTCGGGAGCCGGCCGGCCCCAGCATTTT.